The rows below give T cell receptor beta chains drawn from one sample of a study of T cell changes during pregnancy in multiple sclerosis. The table came from immunoSEQ multiplex PCR; TCRdb's copy has only in-frame clones and leaves some out. The sample includes 95,000 to 100,000 clones, around 90% seen only once; the top ten take 3.1%. Specimen: peripheral blood, collected in the second trimester of pregnancy. Receptors originate from a female donor with multiple sclerosis, enrolled in a pregnancy study. Each CDR3 is given with its conserved first and last residue. D genes are given only for firm matches. Where a row states a size, it is once, few, many or the class of an expanded clone; other rows omit it.

TRBJ1-1 | NA | TRBV19 | NA | TGTGCCAGTAGTATCCCCCCCGGTTACACTGAAGCTTTCTTT | CASSIPPGYTEAFF
TRBJ2-5 | once | TRBV4-2 | TRBD2 | TGTGCCAGCAGCCAACGAGCTAGCGGGCAAGAGACCCAGTACTTC | CASSQRASGQETQYF
TRBJ2-5 | NA | TRBV28 | TRBD1 | TGTGCCAGCAGTCCTGGGACAGTCGAGACCCAGTACTTC | CASSPGTVETQYF
TRBJ2-1 | NA | TRBV7-3 | TRBD2 | TGTGCCAGCAGCCCAGCGGGAGGGACCTACAATGAGCAGTTCTTC | CASSPAGGTYNEQFF
TRBJ2-1 | NA | TRBV7-9 | NA | TGTGCCAGCAGCTTAGCCGGGAGCCGGTTCAATGAGCAGTTCTTC | CASSLAGSRFNEQFF
TRBJ2-7 | NA | TRBV28 | TRBD2 | TGTGCCAGCCGATACGGCGGGAGCTCCTACGAGCAGTACTTC | CASRYGGSSYEQYF
TRBJ2-1 | NA | TRBV25-1 | TRBD2 | TGTGCCAGCAGTCCCGGACTAGCCGGAGATGAGCAGTTCTTC | CASSPGLAGDEQFF
TRBJ1-1 | NA | TRBV9 | TRBD1 | TGTGCCAGCAGCGCAAGTACCCTCCCCGACAGGGGGCTAGGGAGGACTGAAGCTTTCTTT | CASSASTLPDRGLGRTEAFF
TRBJ2-3 | NA | TRBV5-1 | NA | TGCGCCAGCAGCTTGAGAGGGATGGGCACAGATACGCAGTATTTT | CASSLRGMGTDTQYF
TRBJ1-3 | NA | TRBV4-2 | NA | TGTGCCAGCAGCCAAGAAGCGGCTTGGGAGATCTCTGGAAACACCATATATTTT | CASSQEAAWEISGNTIYF
TRBJ2-3 | once | TRBV2 | NA | TGTGCCACCCACTCAGATACGCAGTATTTT | CATHSDTQYF
TRBJ2-2 | NA | TRBV9 | TRBD1 | TGTGCCAGCAGCGTAGTATCAGGGGGCGGGGAGCTGTTTTTT | CASSVVSGGGELFF
TRBJ2-7 | NA | TRBV29-1 | NA | TGCAGCGTTGCCCACTACGAGCAGTACTTC | CSVAHYEQYF
TRBJ1-2 | NA | TRBV5-1 | NA | TGCGCCAGCAGCTTGATTTCCAGCTATGGCTACACCTTC | CASSLISSYGYTF
TRBJ2-3 | NA | TRBV10-3 | TRBD1 | TGTGCCATCAGTGAACTGACAGGGTGGACAGATACGCAGTATTTT | CAISELTGWTDTQYF
TRBJ1-3 | NA | TRBV9 | NA | TGTGCCAGCAGCCCCCGCTGGACAGTGGGAAACACCATATATTTT | CASSPRWTVGNTIYF
TRBJ2-5 | NA | TRBV19 | NA | TGTGCCAGTAGTCCCGGGACACTCCGGGAGACCCAGTACTTC | CASSPGTLRETQYF
TRBJ1-5 | NA | TRBV6-5 | TRBD1 | TGTGCCAGCAGCCCGGACAGGGAATACCAGCCCCAGCATTTT | CASSPDREYQPQHF
TRBJ2-7 | NA | TRBV2 | TRBD1 | TGTGCCAGCAGGGGGACAGGGGTCTACGAGCAGTACTTC | CASRGTGVYEQYF
TRBJ2-3 | NA | TRBV18 | NA | TGTGCCAGCTCACCACCGTATACAGATACGCAGTATTTT | CASSPPYTDTQYF